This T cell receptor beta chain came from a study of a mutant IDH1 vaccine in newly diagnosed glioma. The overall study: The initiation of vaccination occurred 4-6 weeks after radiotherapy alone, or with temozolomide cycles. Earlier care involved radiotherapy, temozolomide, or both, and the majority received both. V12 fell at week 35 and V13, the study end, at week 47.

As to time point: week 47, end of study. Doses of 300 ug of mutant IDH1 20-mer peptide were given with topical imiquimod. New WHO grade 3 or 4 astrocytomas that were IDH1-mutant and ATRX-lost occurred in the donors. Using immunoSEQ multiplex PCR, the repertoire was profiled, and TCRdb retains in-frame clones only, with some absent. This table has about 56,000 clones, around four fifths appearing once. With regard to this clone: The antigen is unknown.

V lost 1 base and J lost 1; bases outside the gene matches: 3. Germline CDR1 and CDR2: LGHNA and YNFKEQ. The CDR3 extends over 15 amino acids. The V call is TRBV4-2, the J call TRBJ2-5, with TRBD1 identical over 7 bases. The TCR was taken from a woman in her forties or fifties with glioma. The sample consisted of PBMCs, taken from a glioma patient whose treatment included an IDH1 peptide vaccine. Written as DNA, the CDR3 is TGTGCCAGCAGCCAAGGGGCAGGGGGCCAAGAGACCCAGTACTTC. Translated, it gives CASSQGAGGQETQYF.